This T cell receptor (beta chain) was profiled in a study of breast tumors, draining lymph nodes, adjacent tissues. Study-level results: The data were judged consistent with most tumor T cells coming from lymph node and expanding in tumor. Tumor TCR diversity was below lymph nodes but above nontumor tissue. Tumor and nontumor repertoires were significantly more similar in luminal-like than in basal-like breast cancer.

Via MiXCR, TCRdb re-called the multiplex PCR reads, giving one row per CDR3 protein. Of approximately 150,000 distinct CDR3 sequences in the sample, about 33% are singletons; the top ten hold about 4.1%. Samples came from axillary lymph nodes draining the breast cancer. Note on this clonotype: As yet, its antigen is unknown. A clone one base away is much larger, so this may be a read error.

The CDR3 runs to 13 residues. In germline, CDR1 is SGHRS, CDR2 YFSETQ. This clonotype was sampled from a female donor with breast cancer. Some clones in this sample may be carry-over from other donors' samples. The specimen sequenced was axillary lymph node tissue. The chain combines TRBV5-1 with TRBJ2-7, with 7 bases fitting TRBD1. The CDR3 loop is CASSRGQLYDQYF. The CDR3 DNA reads TGCGCCAGCAGCCGGGGACAGTTATACGACCAGTACTTC.